The entry below describes one T cell receptor (beta chain). This entry belongs to a study of T-cell memory formation after mild COVID-19. In TCRdb, the 5' RACE reads were re-called with MiXCR into one record per CDR3 protein. The sample has under 300,000 distinct CDR3 sequences, less than 20% seen once. The TCR sequence derives from a man between 18 and 35 years old who had mild COVID-19 (a few samples of this study predate the infection). Cell type and time point are not known. The source material was PBMCs or a T cell subset sorted from them (not recorded which).

CDR3 nucleotides: TGTGCCAGCAGTTACGCCTCCGGGACGGTGAACACCGGGGAGCTGTTTTTT. As protein: CASSYASGTVNTGELFF. J is TRBJ2-2 and V is TRBV6-5; possibly TRBD1 or TRBD2 for D (5 bases each). Germline V gene lookup returns CDR1 MNHEY and CDR2 SVGAGI. The CDR3 totals 17 residues. The V gene lost 2 bases and the J gene lost 1 base, with 14 bases spanning the gap.